The 25 T cell receptor beta chains listed next were all sequenced from one sample in a study of blood T cell repertoires in COVID-19. The repertoire was sequenced with immunoSEQ multiplex PCR; TCRdb's copy has only in-frame clones and lacks some. The repertoire has 100,000 to 150,000 clones, 88% of them found once; the top ten carry 1% to 1.5%. The sequencing input was peripheral blood. These receptors were obtained from an elderly woman with acute or convalescent COVID-19.

The chain combines TRBV6-5 with TRBJ2-7, with TRBD1 identical over 7 bases. The germline gives CDR1 MNHEY, CDR2 SVGAGI. The CDR3 covers 16 residues. Germline trimming cut 0 bases from V and 2 bases from J; bases unmatched to any gene: 7. The CDR3 sequence is CASSYSGDSSAYEQYF. The CDR3 bases are TGTGCCAGCAGTTACTCGGGGGACAGTTCAGCCTACGAGCAGTACTTC.

This chain uses TRBV9 with TRBJ1-1, with no clear D. With 0 bases removed from V and 1 base from J, the gap between germline ends came to 10 bases. The CDR3 is made up of 15 amino acids. Per germline, CDR1 SGDLS and CDR2 YYNGEE. The DNA of the CDR3 is TGTGCCAGCAGCGTAGGCGGAAACCCGAACACTGAAGCTTTCTTT. Its protein product is CASSVGGNPNTEAFF.

CDR3 nucleotide sequence: TGTGCCAGCAGCTTAATGGGACAGAAGAATGAAAAACTGTTTTTT. Translated: CASSLMGQKNEKLFF. The chain has TRBV7-9 and TRBJ1-4, with 7 positions matching TRBD1. The CDR3 consists of 15 residues. J was trimmed by 5 bases and V by 2 bases; bases with no gene match: 5. Germline CDR1 SEHNR, CDR2 FQNEAQ (reference sequence).

The chain uses TRBV2 and TRBJ2-2; D is unclear. The CDR3 sequence is 15 residues long. Germline V gene lookup returns CDR1 SNHLY and CDR2 FYNNEI. The germline V and J ends were trimmed by 6 bases and 2 bases, with 13 bases remaining between them. The CDR3 DNA reads TGTGCCAGCAGCGAGCGCAGCCCAAACACCGGGGAGCTGTTTTTT. Protein sequence: CASSERSPNTGELFF.

The chain couples TRBV5-1 to TRBJ2-7; TRBD1 might be the D (6 bases). Germline V lookup: CDR1 SGHRS, CDR2 YFSETQ. V lost 0 bases and J 3 bases, leaving 13 bases between the germline ends. The CDR3 is 15 amino acids. For the CDR3, the DNA is TGCGCCAGCAGCTTGGGGGGGCTTGATTTCTACGAGCAGTACTTC. Its translation: CASSLGGLDFYEQYF. Drawing the rest from reference TRBV5-1 and TRBJ2-7, the complete variable domain is KAGVTQTPRYLIKTRGQQVTLSCSPISGHRSVSWYQQTPGQGLQFLFEYFSETQRNKGNFPGRFSGRQFSNSRSEMNVSTLELGDSALYLCASSLGGLDFYEQYFGPGTRLTVT.

The genes are TRBV11-2 and TRBJ2-1; D is undetermined. Germline V gene sequence: CDR1 SGHAT, CDR2 FQNNGV. With 1 base removed from V and 0 bases from J, the gap between germline ends came to 10 bases. The CDR3 runs to 16 residues. The CDR3 is CASSLGGPGSYNEQFF. The DNA of the CDR3 is TGTGCCAGCAGCTTAGGAGGTCCGGGCTCCTACAATGAGCAGTTCTTC.

This chain joins TRBV3-1 (or the pseudogene TRBV3-2) and TRBJ2-2; no clear D gene. The length of the CDR3 is 13 residues. Per germline, CDR1 LGHDT and CDR2 YNNKEL (reference sequence). With 3 bases removed from V and 2 bases from J, the gap between germline ends came to 4 bases. The CDR3, as DNA: TGTGCCAGCAGCCATAGTAACACCGGGGAGCTGTTTTTT. This translates into CASSHSNTGELFF.

The chain employs TRBV18 and TRBJ2-5; maybe TRBD1 (5 bases). V lost 3 bases and J lost 2, with 10 bases in between. The CDR3 consists of 14 residues. Per the germline V gene, CDR1 is KGHSH and CDR2 is LQKENI. Here the CDR3 DNA reads TGTGCCAGCTCACCGAGGCAGGGACAAGAGACCCAGTACTTC. This encodes CASSPRQGQETQYF.

This CDR3 reads CASSARVGSRNQPQHF. CDR3 bases: TGTGCCAGCAGTGCAAGGGTAGGGAGTCGAAATCAGCCCCAGCATTTT. The chain employs TRBV6-1 and TRBJ1-5; D unclear. V lost 4 bases to trimming and J lost 4 bases, with 17 bases between them. CDR3 length: 16 amino acids. Germline V lookup: CDR1 MNHNS, CDR2 SASEGT.

This chain joins TRBV29-1 and TRBJ2-7, with 8 bases identical to TRBD1. Germline-derived CDR1 and CDR2 are SQVTM and ANQGSEA. This CDR3 has 14 amino acids. With V trimmed by 8 bases and J by 3 bases, 12 bases remained unmatched. DNA of the CDR3: TGCAGCACCAACAAGGACAGGGATGACTACGAGCAGTACTTC. Translation gives CSTNKDRDDYEQYF.

About this clone itself: Relative to the germline gene, one junction end is altered; a read error may explain this. This rearrangement joins TRBV5-1 to TRBJ1-1; 7 bases fit TRBD1. The CDR3 contains 15 residues. Germline CDR1 and CDR2: SGHRS and YFSETQ. This CDR3 is CANSLAGQSNTEAFF. CDR3 DNA: TGCGCCAACAGCTTGGCGGGACAGAGCAACACTGAAGCTTTCTTT.

As DNA, the CDR3 is TGCAGCGTTAAGGGACTAGCGGGAGGTTTCACCGGGGAGCTGTTTTTT. Residues: CSVKGLAGGFTGELFF. The chain has TRBV29-1 and TRBJ2-2; 15 nucleotides line up with TRBD2. Per germline, CDR1 SQVTM and CDR2 ANQGSEA. The CDR3 totals 16 residues. The V gene end was trimmed by 5 bases and the J gene end by 4 bases; junction bases not matched to a gene: 5.

V and J are TRBV28 and TRBJ2-1, with D unresolved. This CDR3 is 14 amino acids long. Germline lookup yields CDR1 MDHEN and CDR2 SYDVKM. The ends were cut back, 6 bases at V and 0 bases at J, with 9 bases in the middle. CDR3 amino acids: CASRKFGSYNEQFF. Written as DNA, the CDR3 is TGTGCCAGCAGAAAGTTCGGCTCCTACAATGAGCAGTTCTTC.

The chain is built from TRBV6-6 and TRBJ1-1; D gene unclear. CDR1 is MNHNY and CDR2 is SVGAGI in the germline V gene (reference sequence). Trimming shortened V by 2 bases and J by 4 bases, and 11 bases separated the two germline ends. This CDR3 spans 14 amino acids. CDR3 in DNA: TGTGCCAGCAGTTACCCTGAGGTGGGCACTGAAGCTTTCTTT. Translation gives CASSYPEVGTEAFF.

As DNA, the CDR3 is TGCGCCAGCAGCCAAGATACGGGGGGGACAGCTTTCTATGGCTACACCTTC. Residues: CASSQDTGGTAFYGYTF. This chain uses TRBV4-1 with TRBJ1-2; 7 positions match TRBD1. Germline V gene lookup returns CDR1 MGHRA and CDR2 YSYEKL. Trimming took 0 bases from V and 4 from J; bases not matched to a gene: 11. The CDR3 runs 17 residues.

The chain employs TRBV5-4 and TRBJ1-2; D uncertain. V lost 0 bases, J lost 5 bases, and 14 bases lay in between. CDR1 and CDR2 from the germline V gene are SGHNT and YYREEE (reference sequence). The CDR3 spans 15 residues. The CDR3 DNA follows: TGTGCCAGCAGCTTGGATAGCCGATTCCCGTATGGCTACACCTTC. The encoded protein is CASSLDSRFPYGYTF. The whole variable domain, filled in from reference TRBV5-4 and TRBJ1-2, reads ETGVTQSPTHLIKTRGQQVTLRCSSQSGHNTVSWYQQALGQGPQFIFQYYREEENGRGNFPPRFSGLQFPNYSSELNVNALELDDSALYLCASSLDSRFPYGYTFGSGTRLTVV.

This chain joins TRBV28 and TRBJ1-1, with D unclear. CDR3 size: 13 residues. Germline CDR1 MDHEN, CDR2 SYDVKM. V lost 3 bases and J lost 11, with 16 bases in between. The CDR3 is CASSLAGLRVAFF. Here the CDR3 DNA reads TGTGCCAGCAGTTTGGCAGGACTCCGGGTTGCTTTCTTT.

This clone was counted a single time. The chain carries TRBV23-1 and TRBJ1-1, with TRBD1 matching 9 bases. TRBV23-1 is an ORF for which the function is uncertain. V trimming: 4 bases; J trimming: 7 bases; junction bases outside the gene matches: 1. CDR3 length equals 12 residues. CDR3 amino acids: CASSPGQGEAFF. CDR3 coding DNA: TGCGCCAGCAGTCCGGGACAGGGTGAAGCTTTCTTT.

V is TRBV19 and J is TRBJ1-5; D is unresolved. CDR3 size: 15 residues. Germline values: CDR1 LNHDA, CDR2 SQIVND (reference sequence). Trimming stripped 2 bases from V and 1 base from J, with 9 bases between. The CDR3 reads CASSIRGTSNQPQHF. CDR3 sequence (DNA): TGTGCCAGTAGTATAAGAGGTACGAGCAATCAGCCCCAGCATTTT.

The CDR3 region is CASSQLGGLGGNEQFF. In DNA, the CDR3 is TGTGCCAGCAGCCAACTTGGGGGACTAGGAGGAAATGAGCAGTTCTTC. V and J are TRBV3-1 (or the pseudogene TRBV3-2) and TRBJ2-1, with 8 bases fitting TRBD2. CDR1 and CDR2 (germline): LGHDT, YNNKEL (reference sequence). The J segment lost 7 bases and the V segment lost 2 bases, leaving 10 bases of the junction unmatched. The CDR3 sequence is 16 residues long.

The chain joins TRBV5-1 to TRBJ1-1; D not certain. The CDR3 sequence is 14 residues long. The V end lost 2 bases, the J end lost 5 bases, and 13 bases lay between the germline ends. CDR1 is SGHRS, CDR2 YFSETQ, per germline. CDR3 loop: CASSFDGRKTEAFF. DNA of the CDR3: TGCGCCAGCAGCTTCGACGGGAGAAAAACTGAAGCTTTCTTT.

The chain is built from TRBV6-5 and TRBJ2-1; TRBD2 aligns across 12 bases. The length of the CDR3 is 16 residues. The germline gives CDR1 MNHEY, CDR2 SVGAGI. The ends lost 2 bases at V and 4 bases at J; junction bases unmatched: 3. In DNA form, the CDR3 reads TGTGCCAGCAGTTACCAGGGACTAGCGGGTTACAATGAGCAGTTCTTC. Translation gives CASSYQGLAGYNEQFF.

The chain has TRBV5-1 and TRBJ2-1; 9 nucleotides match TRBD2. The germline V gene has CDR1 SGHRS and CDR2 YFSETQ. This CDR3 has 16 residues. J gave up 4 bases and V 4 bases, and 9 bases lay outside the gene matches. The CDR3 DNA is TGCGCCAGCAGCCCGGGGACTAGCAACATATACAATGAGCAGTTCTTC. Translated, it gives CASSPGTSNIYNEQFF.

The chain combines TRBV5-5 with TRBJ2-3; TRBD1 is a possible D gene (6 bases). Germline CDR1 reads SGHKS; CDR2 reads YYEKEE (reference sequence). The V end lost 0 bases, the J end lost 7 bases, and 12 bases lay between the germline ends. The CDR3 consists of 14 residues. The CDR3 spells CASSLAVQGYTQYF. In nucleotides, the CDR3 is TGTGCCAGCAGCTTGGCCGTACAGGGATATACGCAGTATTTT.

In this sample, this clone turned up once. The V call is TRBV4-1, the J call TRBJ2-1, with 9 bases aligning to TRBD1. This CDR3 is 17 amino acids long. V lost 6 bases and J lost 6; bases outside the gene matches: 15. Germline loops: CDR1 MGHRA, CDR2 YSYEKL. CDR3 residues: CASSLTPGDREGNEQFF. The DNA for the CDR3 is TGCGCCAGCAGTCTCACCCCCGGGGACAGGGAGGGCAATGAGCAGTTCTTC.